Each of the 12 T cell receptor beta chains below was sequenced from the same sample in a study of T cell repertoires and Cas9 in healthy adults. Only in-frame clones appear in the TCRdb table, and some are missing; sequencing was by immunoSEQ multiplex PCR. Seen here are around 23,000 clones, approximately 90% observed once, and the top ten hold about 0.76%. Sequencing was carried out using CD4+ effector T cells (CD127+, CD25-, CD137-, CD154-) from PBMCs; culture status not recorded. The receptors were sampled from a human donor in good health.

V and J are TRBV19 and TRBJ1-1; D uncertain. The CDR3 length is 11 residues. Germline lookup yields CDR1 LNHDA and CDR2 SQIVND (reference sequence). V was pared by 6 bases and J by 2 bases, with 4 bases between. CDR3 sequence reads: CASRFNTEAFF. In DNA form, the CDR3 reads TGTGCCAGTAGGTTTAACACTGAAGCTTTCTTT. Looking up the rest from reference TRBV19 and TRBJ1-1 gives the full variable domain: DGGITQSPKYLFRKEGQNVTLSCEQNLNHDAMYWYRQDPGQGLRLIYYSQIVNDFQKGDIAEGYSVSREKKESFPLTVTSAQKNPTAFYLCASRFNTEAFFGQGTRLTVV.

The rearrangement joins TRBV7-6 to TRBJ2-7; 14 nucleotides line up with TRBD2. Germline V CDR1 and CDR2: SGHVS, FNYEAQ. This CDR3 has 15 amino acids. The trim removed 5 bases at V and 6 bases at J, leaving 6 bases unmatched. In DNA, the CDR3 is TGTGCCAGCAGCGCGGGACTAGCGGGAGTGAGCGAGCAGTACGTC. Protein product: CASSAGLAGVSEQYV.

This clone came up once. The rearrangement links TRBV6-5 to TRBJ1-4; 9 bases are a match to TRBD1. The CDR3 is made up of 15 amino acids. Germline CDR1 MNHEY, CDR2 SVGAGI. V lost 6 bases to trimming and J lost 8 bases; unmatched junction nucleotides: 10. CDR3 sequence reads: CASSRGDRVGEKLFF. CDR3 coding DNA: TGTGCCAGCAGCCGAGGGGACAGGGTTGGAGAAAAACTGTTTTTT.

The chain recombines TRBV28 with TRBJ1-3; no definite D call. V shed 10 bases and J shed 0 bases, with 13 bases lying between them. CDR1 and CDR2 (germline): MDHEN, SYDVKM. The CDR3 loop spans 14 amino acids. The CDR3 DNA reads as TGTGCCACCTCCGCGGTACGCTCTGGAAACACCATATATTTT. Amino acids: CATSAVRSGNTIYF. Together with reference TRBV28 and TRBJ1-3, the CDR3 gives the full variable domain: DVKVTQSSRYLVKRTGEKVFLECVQDMDHENMFWYRQDPGLGLRLIYFSYDVKMKEKGDIPEGYSVSREKKERFSLILESASTNQTSMYLCATSAVRSGNTIYFGEGSWLTVV.

The V gene is TRBV11-3, the J gene TRBJ2-1; 11 nucleotides agree with TRBD2. Losses at the gene ends were 5 bases for V and 6 bases for J; bases not matched to a gene: 6. CDR3 size: 15 residues. CDR1 SGHNT and CDR2 YENEEA come from the germline V gene. Here the CDR3 DNA reads TGTGCCAGCAGCCCCTCCGGGACTAGCGGCAATGAGCAGTTCTTC. This translates into CASSPSGTSGNEQFF.

This clone was recorded once. The chain employs TRBV19 and TRBJ1-1; D might be TRBD1 (6 bases). V dropped 3 bases and J dropped 1 base, with 15 bases sitting between them. The V gene's germline CDR1 is LNHDA and CDR2 SQIVND (reference sequence). This CDR3 has 16 amino acids. This chain's CDR3 is CASSIGGGQRNTEAFF. The CDR3 coding sequence is TGTGCCAGTAGTATTGGGGGAGGACAGCGGAACACTGAAGCTTTCTTT.

This clone was seen a handful of times. This chain uses TRBV27 with TRBJ1-1; a possible D gene is TRBD1 (5 bases). CDR3 length: 13 residues. Per germline, CDR1 MNHEY and CDR2 SMNVEV (reference sequence). Between the trimmed V and J ends, which lost 3 bases and 5 bases, there was a span of 10 bases. The CDR3 is CASSFRGYTEAFF. The CDR3 DNA reads as TGTGCCAGCAGTTTCCGGGGGTATACTGAAGCTTTCTTT.

This clone was observed a single time. The CDR3, as DNA: TGTGCCAGCAGCTTAGTGCTCGGTCAGCCCCAGCATTTT. Translation: CASSLVLGQPQHF. V and J are TRBV7-8 and TRBJ1-5; D is unclear. Trimming took off 1 base at V and 6 bases at J, with 7 bases between the two ends. There are 13 residues in the CDR3. Germline assignment: CDR1 SGHVS and CDR2 FQNEAQ.

Here the CDR3 reads CASSTGRNQPQHF. The CDR3 nucleotides read TGTGCCAGCAGCACAGGGCGCAATCAGCCCCAGCATTTT. The rearrangement joins TRBV6-5 to TRBJ1-5; D possibly corresponds to TRBD1 (6 bases). Trimming cost V 6 bases and J 2 bases, with 8 bases left between them. Germline V gene lookup returns CDR1 MNHEY and CDR2 SVGAGI. The CDR3 runs 13 residues.

The V and J genes are TRBV6-1 and TRBJ2-6; D gene uncertain. CDR3 length: 12 amino acids. Germline values: CDR1 MNHNS, CDR2 SASEGT. Trimming cost V 4 bases and J 5 bases, with 3 bases left between them. For the CDR3, the DNA is TGTGCCAGCAGTGCGCGGGCCAACGTCCTGACTTTC. This gives the protein CASSARANVLTF.

The chain employs TRBV19 and TRBJ2-7; 8 positions agree with TRBD2. CDR1 LNHDA and CDR2 SQIVND come from the germline V gene (reference sequence). This CDR3 is 13 amino acids long. The V segment lost 6 bases and the J segment 2 bases; nucleotides outside the gene matches: 3. The CDR3 loop is CASRPGGAYEQYF. CDR3 bases: TGTGCCAGTAGGCCGGGGGGGGCCTACGAGCAGTACTTC.

The rearrangement joins TRBV14 to TRBJ1-4; 9 bases align to TRBD1. The CDR3 totals 20 residues. CDR1 and CDR2 (germline): SGHDN, FVKESK. V was pared by 1 base and J by 7 bases, with 19 bases of the junction left unmatched. The CDR3 coding sequence is TGTGCCAGCAGCCAAGTACGGGTGTCCCGGGACAGGGTTGGGCGTGAAAAACTGTTTTTT. It codes for CASSQVRVSRDRVGREKLFF.